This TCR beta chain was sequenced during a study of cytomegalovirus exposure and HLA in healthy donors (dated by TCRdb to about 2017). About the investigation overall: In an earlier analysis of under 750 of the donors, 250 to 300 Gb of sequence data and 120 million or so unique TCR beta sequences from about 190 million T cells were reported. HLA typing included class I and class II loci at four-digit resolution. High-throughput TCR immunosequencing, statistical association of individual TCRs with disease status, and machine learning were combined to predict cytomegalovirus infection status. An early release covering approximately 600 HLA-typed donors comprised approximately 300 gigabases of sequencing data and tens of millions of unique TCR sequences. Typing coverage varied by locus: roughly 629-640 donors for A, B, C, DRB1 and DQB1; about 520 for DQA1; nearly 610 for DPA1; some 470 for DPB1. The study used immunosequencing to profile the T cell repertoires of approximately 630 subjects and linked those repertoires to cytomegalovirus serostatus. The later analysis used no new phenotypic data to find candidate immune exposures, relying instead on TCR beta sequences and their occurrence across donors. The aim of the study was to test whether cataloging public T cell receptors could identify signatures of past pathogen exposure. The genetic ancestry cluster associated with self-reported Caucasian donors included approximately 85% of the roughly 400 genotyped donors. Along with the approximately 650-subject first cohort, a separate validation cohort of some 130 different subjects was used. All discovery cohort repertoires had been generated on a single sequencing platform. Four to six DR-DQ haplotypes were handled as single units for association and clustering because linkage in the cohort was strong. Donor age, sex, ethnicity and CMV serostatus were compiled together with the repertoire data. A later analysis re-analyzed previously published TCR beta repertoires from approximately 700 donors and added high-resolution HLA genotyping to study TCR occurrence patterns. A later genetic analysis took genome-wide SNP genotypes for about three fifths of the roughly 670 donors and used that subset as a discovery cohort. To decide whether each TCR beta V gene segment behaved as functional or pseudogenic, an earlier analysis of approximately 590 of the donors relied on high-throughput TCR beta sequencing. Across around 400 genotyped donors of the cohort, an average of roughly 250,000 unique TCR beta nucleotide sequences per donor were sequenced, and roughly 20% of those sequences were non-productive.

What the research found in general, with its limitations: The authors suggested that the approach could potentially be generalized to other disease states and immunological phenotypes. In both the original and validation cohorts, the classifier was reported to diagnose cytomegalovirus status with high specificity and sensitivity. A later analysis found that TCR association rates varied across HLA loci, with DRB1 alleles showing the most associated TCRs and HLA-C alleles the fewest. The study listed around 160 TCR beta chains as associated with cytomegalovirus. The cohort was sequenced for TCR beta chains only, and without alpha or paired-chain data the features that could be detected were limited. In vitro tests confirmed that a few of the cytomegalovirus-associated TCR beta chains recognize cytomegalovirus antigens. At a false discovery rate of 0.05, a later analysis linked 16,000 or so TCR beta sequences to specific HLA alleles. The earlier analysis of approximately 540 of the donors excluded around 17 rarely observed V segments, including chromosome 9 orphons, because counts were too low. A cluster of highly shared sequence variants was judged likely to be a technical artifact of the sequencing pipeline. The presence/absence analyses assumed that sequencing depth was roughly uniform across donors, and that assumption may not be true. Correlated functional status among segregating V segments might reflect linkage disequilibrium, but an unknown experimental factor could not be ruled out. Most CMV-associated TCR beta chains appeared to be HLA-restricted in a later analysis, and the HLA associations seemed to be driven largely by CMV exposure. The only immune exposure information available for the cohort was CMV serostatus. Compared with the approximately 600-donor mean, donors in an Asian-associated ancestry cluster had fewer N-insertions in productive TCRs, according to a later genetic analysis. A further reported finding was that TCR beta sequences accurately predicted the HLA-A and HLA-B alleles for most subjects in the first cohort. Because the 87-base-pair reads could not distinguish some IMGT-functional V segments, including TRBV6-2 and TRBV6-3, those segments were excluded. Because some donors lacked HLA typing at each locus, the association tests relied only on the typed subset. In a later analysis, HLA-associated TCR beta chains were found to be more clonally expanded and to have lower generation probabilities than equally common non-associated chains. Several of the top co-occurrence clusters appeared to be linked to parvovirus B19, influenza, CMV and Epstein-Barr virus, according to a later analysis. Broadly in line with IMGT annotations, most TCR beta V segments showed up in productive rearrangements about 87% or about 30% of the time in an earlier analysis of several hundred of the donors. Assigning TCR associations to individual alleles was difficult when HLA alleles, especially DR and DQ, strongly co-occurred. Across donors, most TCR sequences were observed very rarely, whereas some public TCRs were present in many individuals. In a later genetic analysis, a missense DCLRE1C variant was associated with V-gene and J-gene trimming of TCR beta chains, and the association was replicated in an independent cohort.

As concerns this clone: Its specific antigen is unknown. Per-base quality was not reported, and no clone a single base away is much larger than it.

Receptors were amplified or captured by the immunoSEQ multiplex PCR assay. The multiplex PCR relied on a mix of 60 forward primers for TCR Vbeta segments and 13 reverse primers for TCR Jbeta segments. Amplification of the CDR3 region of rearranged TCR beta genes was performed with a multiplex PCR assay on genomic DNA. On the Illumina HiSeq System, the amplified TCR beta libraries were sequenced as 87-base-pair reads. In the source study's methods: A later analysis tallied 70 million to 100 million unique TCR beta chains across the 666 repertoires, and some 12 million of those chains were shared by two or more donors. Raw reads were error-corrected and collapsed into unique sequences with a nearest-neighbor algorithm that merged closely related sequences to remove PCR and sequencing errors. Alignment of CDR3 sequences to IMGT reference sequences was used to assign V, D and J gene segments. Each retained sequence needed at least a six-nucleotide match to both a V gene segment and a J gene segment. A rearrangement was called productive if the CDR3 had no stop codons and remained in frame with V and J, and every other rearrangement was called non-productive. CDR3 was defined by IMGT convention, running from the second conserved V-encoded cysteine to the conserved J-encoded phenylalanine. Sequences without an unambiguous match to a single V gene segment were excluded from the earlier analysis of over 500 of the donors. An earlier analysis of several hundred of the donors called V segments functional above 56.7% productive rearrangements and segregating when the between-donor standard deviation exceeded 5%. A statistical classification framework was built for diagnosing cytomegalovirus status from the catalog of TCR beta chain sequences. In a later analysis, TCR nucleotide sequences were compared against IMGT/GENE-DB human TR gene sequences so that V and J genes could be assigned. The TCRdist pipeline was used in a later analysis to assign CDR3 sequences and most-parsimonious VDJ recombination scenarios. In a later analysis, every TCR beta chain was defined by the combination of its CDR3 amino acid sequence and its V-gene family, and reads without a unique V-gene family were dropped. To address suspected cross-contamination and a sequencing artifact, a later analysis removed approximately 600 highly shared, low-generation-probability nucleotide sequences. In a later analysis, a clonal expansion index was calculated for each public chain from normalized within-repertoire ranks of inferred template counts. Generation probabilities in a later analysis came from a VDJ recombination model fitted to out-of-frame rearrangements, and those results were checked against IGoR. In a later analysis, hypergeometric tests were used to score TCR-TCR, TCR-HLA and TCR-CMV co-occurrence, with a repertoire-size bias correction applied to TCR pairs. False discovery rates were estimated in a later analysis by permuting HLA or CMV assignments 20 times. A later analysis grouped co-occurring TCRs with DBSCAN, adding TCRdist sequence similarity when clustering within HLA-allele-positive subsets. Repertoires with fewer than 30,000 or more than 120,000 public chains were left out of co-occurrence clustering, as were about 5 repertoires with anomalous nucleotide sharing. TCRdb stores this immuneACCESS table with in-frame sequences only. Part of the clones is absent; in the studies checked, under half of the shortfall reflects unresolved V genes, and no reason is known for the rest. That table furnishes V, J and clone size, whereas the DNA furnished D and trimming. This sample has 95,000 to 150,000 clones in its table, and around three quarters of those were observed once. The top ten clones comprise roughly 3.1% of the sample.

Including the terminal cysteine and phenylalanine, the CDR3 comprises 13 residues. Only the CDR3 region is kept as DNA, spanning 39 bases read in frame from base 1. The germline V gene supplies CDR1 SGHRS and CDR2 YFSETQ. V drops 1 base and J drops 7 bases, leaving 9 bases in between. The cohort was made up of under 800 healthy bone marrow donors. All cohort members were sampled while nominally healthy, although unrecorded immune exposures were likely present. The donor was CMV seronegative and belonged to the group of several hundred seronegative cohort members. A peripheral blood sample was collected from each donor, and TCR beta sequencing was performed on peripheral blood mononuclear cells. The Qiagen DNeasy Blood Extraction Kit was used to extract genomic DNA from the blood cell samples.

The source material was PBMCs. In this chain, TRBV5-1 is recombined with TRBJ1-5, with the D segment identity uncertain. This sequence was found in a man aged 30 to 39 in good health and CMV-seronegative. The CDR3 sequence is CASSLTGTQPQHF. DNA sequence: TGCGCCAGCAGCTTGACGGGTACCCAGCCCCAGCATTTT.